Following are 26 T cell receptor beta chains from one sample sequenced in a study of T-cell reconstitution after alpha-beta-depleted transplantation in children. Construction of the TCRbeta library involved unique molecular identifiers. MiXCR, applied by TCRdb to the PCR reads, yields one record per CDR3 protein. The repertoire holds about 640,000 distinct CDR3 sequences, with approximately 17% as singletons. Sequencing used PBMCs from the stem cell graft donor, obtained from the stem cell graft. These receptors all come from a human donor who donated a stem cell graft to a child with acute myeloid leukemia.

This clonotype showed up just a few times. The chain is built from TRBV5-6 and TRBJ2-7; D gene uncertain. In germline, CDR1 is SGHDT, CDR2 YYEEEE. Between the trimmed V and J ends, which lost 6 bases and 2 bases, there was a span of 15 bases. This CDR3 is 14 amino acids long. This chain's CDR3 is CASTPKGVTYEQYV. DNA of the CDR3: TGTGCCAGCACGCCGAAGGGCGTTACCTACGAGCAGTACGTC.

The J gene is TRBJ1-5, the V gene TRBV21-1. TRBV21-1 is a pseudogene. The CDR3 runs 17 residues. The CDR3 is CASSLGGQEDGNQPQHF. CDR3 coding DNA: TGTGCCAGCAGCCTAGGAGGGCAGGAGGATGGCAATCAGCCCCAGCATTTT.

This clonotype was observed at least ten times. The CDR3 sequence is CASSYPPERQPQHF. DNA for the CDR3: TGTGCCAGCAGTTACCCCCCCGAACGGCAGCCCCAGCATTTT. The rearrangement uses TRBV6-2 or TRBV6-3 and TRBJ1-5; no reliable D call. This CDR3 region has 14 residues. With 2 bases removed from V and 7 bases from J, the gap between germline ends came to 12 bases. Germline values: CDR1 MNHEY, CDR2 SVGEGT.

The rearrangement uses TRBV20-1 and TRBJ2-1; either TRBD1 or TRBD2 may fit D (5 bases each). The CDR3 is 12 residues long. Deletions cut 8 bases from V and 10 bases from J, with 18 bases between. The germline V gene encodes CDR1 DFQATT and CDR2 SNEGSKA (reference sequence). CDR3 loop: CSSTGTPREQFF. The DNA for the CDR3 is TGCAGTTCCACCGGGACCCCTCGCGAGCAGTTCTTC.

This clonotype occurred many times. The rearrangement joins TRBV12-3 or TRBV12-4 to TRBJ1-5, with unresolved D. Deletions cut 4 bases from V and 2 bases from J, with 9 bases between. There are 14 residues in the CDR3. CDR3: CASSSWQGNQPQHF. The CDR3 DNA follows: TGTGCCAGCAGTTCTTGGCAGGGCAATCAGCCCCAGCATTTT.

This clonotype was observed a handful of times. This chain uses TRBV20-1 with TRBJ2-7, with TRBD2 identical over 8 bases. The germline CDR1 and CDR2 sequences are DFQATT and SNEGSKA (reference sequence). The V segment lost 6 bases and the J segment 5 bases; nucleotides outside the gene matches: 9. The CDR3 has 13 residues. The CDR3 bases are TGCAGTGCCTCGGGGGGGGGGCTAAACGAGCAGTACGTC. As protein: CSASGGGLNEQYV.

V gene TRBV12-3 or TRBV12-4 combines with J gene TRBJ2-3, with TRBD2 matching over 14 bases. This CDR3 contains 14 residues. V gave up 5 bases and J gave up 12 bases; unmatched junction bases: 7. The CDR3, as DNA: TGTGCCAGCAGTACCCAGGGACTAGCGGGGGCCCAGTATTTT. The encoded protein is CASSTQGLAGAQYF.

Here the CDR3 reads CASSLSSGVYEQYF. CDR3 coding DNA: TGTGCCAGCAGCTTGTCGTCAGGGGTCTACGAGCAGTACTTC. The chain employs TRBV5-5 and TRBJ2-7; possibly TRBD1 for D (6 bases). V lost 1 base to trimming and J lost 3 bases, with 11 bases between them. Germline V gene data show CDR1 as SGHKS and CDR2 as YYEKEE (reference sequence). This CDR3 has 14 amino acids.

This chain uses TRBV7-9 with TRBJ1-1; D is ambiguous. Trimming left V 5 bases short and J 3 bases short, with 7 bases between. Germline lookup yields CDR1 SEHNR and CDR2 FQNEAQ (reference sequence). This CDR3 contains 12 residues. CDR3 loop: CASSPSDTEAFF. The CDR3 bases are TGTGCCAGCAGCCCATCCGACACTGAAGCTTTCTTT.

This clonotype was seen a single time. This chain links TRBV15 with TRBJ2-1, with D perhaps assigned TRBD1 or TRBD2 (5 bases each). Between the trimmed V and J ends, which lost 3 bases and 2 bases, there was a span of 14 bases. This CDR3 contains 16 residues. Germline V lookup: CDR1 LNHNV, CDR2 YYDKDF (reference sequence). The CDR3 loop is CATSSVSGTPYNEQFF. CDR3 nucleotide sequence: TGTGCCACCAGCAGCGTCTCCGGGACCCCCTACAATGAGCAGTTCTTC.

This clonotype was seen repeatedly, ten times or more. V is TRBV7-2 and J is TRBJ2-1, with 9 bases fitting TRBD1. Trimming took 1 base from V and 8 from J; bases not matched to a gene: 12. Germline CDR1 reads SGHTA; CDR2 reads FQGNSA. The CDR3 runs to 17 residues. CDR3 coding DNA: TGTGCCAGCAGCTTAGTCTTCCAACGGGACAGGGCATATGAGCAGTTCTTC. Protein: CASSLVFQRDRAYEQFF.

V is TRBV6-2 or TRBV6-3 and J is TRBJ2-3, with 10 bases fitting TRBD2. The CDR3 consists of 16 residues. J lost 1 base, V lost 5 bases, and 6 bases had no gene match. Germline assignment: CDR1 MNHEY and CDR2 SVGEGT. CDR3 loop: CASSLNLAGGTDTQYF. The CDR3 DNA reads as TGTGCCAGCAGTCTTAACCTAGCGGGGGGCACAGATACGCAGTATTTT.

This clonotype was found many times. V and J are TRBV25-1 and TRBJ2-7, with a possible D match to TRBD1 (6 bases). Germline V CDR1 and CDR2: MGHDK, SYGVNS. The CDR3 is 13 amino acids. Trimming stripped 8 bases from V and 4 bases from J, with 15 bases between. CDR3 nucleotide sequence: TGTGCCAGCGCAGACAGGATCCATTACGAGCAGTACTTC. Protein sequence: CASADRIHYEQYF.

This clonotype has ten or more counts. This sequence joins TRBV11-2 and TRBJ2-1; TRBD1 matches 8 bases. The CDR3 sequence is 16 residues long. The trim removed 1 base at V and 4 bases at J, leaving 6 bases unmatched. Germline V gives CDR1 SGHAT, CDR2 FQNNGV. The CDR3 nucleotides are TGTGCCAGCAGCTTAGGCGTGACAGGGGTATACAATGAGCAGTTCTTC. It is translated as CASSLGVTGVYNEQFF.

A remark on this clonotype: This could be a read error, since a much larger clone is one nucleotide away. The rearrangement links TRBV29-1 to TRBJ1-5; D gene ambiguous. CDR3 length equals 13 residues. Germline V gene sequence: CDR1 SQVTM, CDR2 ANQGSEA. The V end lost 6 bases, the J end lost 0 bases, and 9 bases lay between the germline ends. The CDR3 DNA follows: TGCAGCGTCGCCCAGGATAGCAATCAGCCCCAGCATTTT. Its translation is CSVAQDSNQPQHF.

In its sample, this clonotype was seen many times. The DNA for the CDR3 is TGTGCCAGCAGCCACCGGACAGACGAAAACATTCAGTACTTC. Amino acids: CASSHRTDENIQYF. This chain uses TRBV7-9 with TRBJ2-4; tentatively, D is TRBD1 (6 bases). Trimming shortened V by 5 bases and J by 5 bases, and 13 bases separated the two germline ends. Germline V gene lookup returns CDR1 SEHNR and CDR2 FQNEAQ (reference sequence). The length of the CDR3 is 14 residues.

V is TRBV5-1 and J is TRBJ2-1; D unclear. This CDR3 has 15 residues. V shed 0 bases and J shed 4 bases, with 11 bases lying between them. Germline V gene data show CDR1 as SGHRS and CDR2 as YFSETQ. Written as DNA, the CDR3 is TGCGCCAGCAGCTTGGAAGAGACGGCTTACAATGAGCAGTTCTTC. Translating gives CASSLEETAYNEQFF.

This clonotype showed up many times. The V gene is TRBV7-2, the J gene TRBJ2-3; D might be TRBD1 (5 bases). This CDR3 comprises 15 residues. The V and J ends lost 3 bases and 1 base respectively, with 11 bases between them. The V gene's germline CDR1 is SGHTA and CDR2 FQGNSA. The CDR3 DNA reads TGTGCCAGCAGCTTTAAGGGGCATGGCACAGATACGCAGTATTTT. This codes for CASSFKGHGTDTQYF.

This clonotype appeared many times. CDR3 amino acids: CASSSRRQGDEQFF. DNA for the CDR3: TGTGCCAGCAGCTCCCGCAGGCAGGGCGATGAGCAGTTCTTC. The V and J genes are TRBV5-4 and TRBJ2-1, with D perhaps matching TRBD1 (5 bases). This CDR3 spans 14 amino acids. Germline values: CDR1 SGHNT, CDR2 YYREEE (reference sequence). Trimming stripped 3 bases from V and 8 bases from J, with 15 bases between.

The chain carries TRBV7-9 and TRBJ1-4; no clear D. Germline CDR1 is SEHNR and CDR2 is FQNEAQ (reference sequence). Between the trimmed V and J ends, which lost 0 bases and 7 bases, there was a span of 15 bases. The CDR3 loop spans 16 amino acids. In DNA, the CDR3 is TGTGCCAGCAGCTTAGCGCTTGACACAGAAGGTGAAAAACTGTTTTTT. Translation gives CASSLALDTEGEKLFF.

This clonotype was found a few times. The chain couples TRBV20-1 to TRBJ2-1, with TRBD2 as a possible D gene (6 bases). V lost 5 bases to trimming and J lost 2 bases, with 16 bases between them. This CDR3 spans 15 amino acids. From germline, CDR1 is DFQATT and CDR2 SNEGSKA (reference sequence). DNA for the CDR3: TGCAGTGCTCGTAGGAGGGGAAGGACCTACAATGAGCAGTTCTTC. It translates to CSARRRGRTYNEQFF.

This clonotype was seen ten or more times. The V call is TRBV20-1, the J call TRBJ2-7; 8 bases match TRBD1. Germline CDR1 is DFQATT and CDR2 is SNEGSKA (reference sequence). The CDR3 has 14 amino acids. V dropped 2 bases and J dropped 0; count of bases not matched to a gene: 3. The CDR3 DNA reads TGCAGTGCTAGAAGGCAGGGGGCCTCCTACGAGCAGTACGTC. Amino acid sequence: CSARRQGASYEQYV.

This clonotype has at least ten counts. The rearrangement links TRBV29-1 to TRBJ1-1; perhaps TRBD1 as D (5 bases). The germline gives CDR1 SQVTM, CDR2 ANQGSEA. Trimming removed 4 bases from V and 0 bases from J, with 18 bases in between. The CDR3 consists of 16 residues. The CDR3 spells CSVAGDPILMNTEAFF. The CDR3 region has the DNA TGCAGCGTTGCTGGGGACCCCATCCTCATGAACACTGAAGCTTTCTTT.

J is TRBJ1-6 and V is TRBV9; D is unresolved. Per germline, CDR1 SGDLS and CDR2 YYNGEE. Trimming shortened V by 0 bases and J by 10 bases, and 11 bases separated the two germline ends. The CDR3 runs 14 residues. CDR3 region: CASSVDGSLSPLHF. Written as DNA, the CDR3 is TGTGCCAGCAGCGTAGACGGCAGTTTGTCACCCCTCCACTTT.

This rearrangement joins TRBV5-1 to TRBJ2-3; TRBD1 matches 9 bases. Germline V gene sequence: CDR1 SGHRS, CDR2 YFSETQ. CDR3 length equals 17 residues. The junction had 11 bases not matched to a gene; V was cut back by 3 bases and J by 3 bases. The CDR3 here is CASSWAGGTGLTDTQYF. The CDR3 DNA sequence: TGCGCCAGCAGCTGGGCCGGCGGGACAGGGTTGACAGATACGCAGTATTTT.

This clonotype was seen a handful of times. The chain combines TRBV7-8 with TRBJ2-1; D ambiguous. The V end lost 0 bases, the J end lost 4 bases, and 19 bases lay between the germline ends. Germline CDR1 and CDR2: SGHVS and FQNEAQ. CDR3 size: 18 residues. CDR3 nucleotide sequence: TGTGCCAGCAGCTTAGCGCATTTCCCCGTAGAGGATTACAATGAGCAGTTCTTC. This gives the protein CASSLAHFPVEDYNEQFF.